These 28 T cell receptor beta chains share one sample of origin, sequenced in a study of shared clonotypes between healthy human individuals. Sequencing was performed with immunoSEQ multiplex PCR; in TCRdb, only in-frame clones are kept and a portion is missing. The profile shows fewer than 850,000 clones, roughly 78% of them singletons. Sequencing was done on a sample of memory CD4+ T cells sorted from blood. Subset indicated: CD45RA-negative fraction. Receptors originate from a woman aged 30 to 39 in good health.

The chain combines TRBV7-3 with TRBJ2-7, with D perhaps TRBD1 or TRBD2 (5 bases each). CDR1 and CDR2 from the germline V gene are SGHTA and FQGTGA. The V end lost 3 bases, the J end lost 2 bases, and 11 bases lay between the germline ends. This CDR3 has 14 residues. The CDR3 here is CASSLAEGPYEQYF. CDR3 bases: TGTGCCAGCAGCTTGGCCGAGGGACCCTACGAGCAGTACTTC.

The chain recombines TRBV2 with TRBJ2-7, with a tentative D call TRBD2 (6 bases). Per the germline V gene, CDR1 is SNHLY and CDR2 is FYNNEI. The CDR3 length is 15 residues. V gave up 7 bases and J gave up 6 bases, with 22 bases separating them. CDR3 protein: CASIVTAGYNGEQYF. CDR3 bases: TGTGCCAGCATCGTAACGGCGGGGTACAACGGCGAGCAGTACTTC.

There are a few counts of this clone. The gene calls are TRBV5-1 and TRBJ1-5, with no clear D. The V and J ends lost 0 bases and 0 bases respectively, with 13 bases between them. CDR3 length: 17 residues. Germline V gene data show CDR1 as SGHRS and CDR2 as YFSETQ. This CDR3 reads CASSLEGGPNSNQPQHF. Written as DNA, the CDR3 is TGCGCCAGCAGCTTGGAGGGCGGACCAAATAGCAATCAGCCCCAGCATTTT. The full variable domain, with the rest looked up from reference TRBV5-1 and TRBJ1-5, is KAGVTQTPRYLIKTRGQQVTLSCSPISGHRSVSWYQQTPGQGLQFLFEYFSETQRNKGNFPGRFSGRQFSNSRSEMNVSTLELGDSALYLCASSLEGGPNSNQPQHFGDGTRLSIL.

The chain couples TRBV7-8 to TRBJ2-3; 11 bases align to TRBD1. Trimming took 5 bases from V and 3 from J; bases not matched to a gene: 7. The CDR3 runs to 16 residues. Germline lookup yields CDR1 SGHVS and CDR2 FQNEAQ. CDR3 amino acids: CASSRTGQGGTDTQYF. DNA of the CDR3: TGTGCCAGCAGCAGAACGGGACAGGGGGGAACAGATACGCAGTATTTT. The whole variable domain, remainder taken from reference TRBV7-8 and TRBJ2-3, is GAGVSQSPRYKVAKRGQDVALRCDPISGHVSLFWYQQALGQGPEFLTYFQNEAQLDKSGLPSDRFFAERPEGSVSTLKIQRTQQEDSAVYLCASSRTGQGGTDTQYFGPGTRLTVL.

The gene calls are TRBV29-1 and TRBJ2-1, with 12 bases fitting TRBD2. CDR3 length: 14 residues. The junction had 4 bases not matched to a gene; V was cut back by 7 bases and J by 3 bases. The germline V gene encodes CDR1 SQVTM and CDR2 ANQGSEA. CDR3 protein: CSALAGGGYNEQFF. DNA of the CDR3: TGCAGCGCTCTAGCGGGAGGGGGCTACAATGAGCAGTTCTTC.

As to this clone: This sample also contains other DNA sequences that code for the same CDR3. CDR3 residues: CASSPSVDTQYF. CDR3 DNA: TGTGCCAGCTCACCATCTGTGGATACGCAGTATTTT. The chain has TRBV18 and TRBJ2-3; D call uncertain. CDR1 and CDR2 (germline): KGHSH, LQKENI. The CDR3 has 12 residues. V was clipped by 2 bases and J by 6 bases, with 6 bases between them. The entire variable domain, with the rest obtained from reference TRBV18 and TRBJ2-3, is as follows: NAGVMQNPRHLVRRRGQEARLRCSPMKGHSHVYWYRQLPEEGLKFMVYLQKENIIDESGMPKERFSAEFPKEGPSILRIQQVVRGDSAAYFCASSPSVDTQYFGPGTRLTVL.

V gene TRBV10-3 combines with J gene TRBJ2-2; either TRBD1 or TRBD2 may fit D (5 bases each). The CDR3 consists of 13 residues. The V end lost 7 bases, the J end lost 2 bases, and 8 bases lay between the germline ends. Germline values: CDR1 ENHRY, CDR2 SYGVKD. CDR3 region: CAIMGVNTGELFF. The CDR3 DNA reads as TGTGCCATCATGGGGGTTAACACCGGGGAGCTGTTTTTT.

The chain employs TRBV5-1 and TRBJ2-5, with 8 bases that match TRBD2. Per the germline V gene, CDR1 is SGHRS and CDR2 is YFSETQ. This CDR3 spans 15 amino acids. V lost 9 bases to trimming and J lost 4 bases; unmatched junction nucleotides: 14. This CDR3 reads CATRPTGLVVETQYF. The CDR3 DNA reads TGCGCCACCCGCCCCACGGGACTAGTTGTAGAGACCCAGTACTTC.

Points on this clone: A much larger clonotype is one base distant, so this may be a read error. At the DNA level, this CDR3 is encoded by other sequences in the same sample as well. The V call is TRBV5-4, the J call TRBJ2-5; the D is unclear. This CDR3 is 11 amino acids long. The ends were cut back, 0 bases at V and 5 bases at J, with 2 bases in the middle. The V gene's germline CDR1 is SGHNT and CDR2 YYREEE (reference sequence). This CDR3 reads CASSLAETQYF. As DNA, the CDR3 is TGTGCCAGCAGCTTGGCCGAGACCCAGTACTTC.

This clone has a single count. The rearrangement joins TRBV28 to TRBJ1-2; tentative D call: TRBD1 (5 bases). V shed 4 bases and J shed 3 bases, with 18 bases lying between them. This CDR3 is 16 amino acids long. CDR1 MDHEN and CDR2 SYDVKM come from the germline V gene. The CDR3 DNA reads TGTGCCAGCAGTTACCCTAGTGGGCAGGGTCACTATGGCTACACCTTC. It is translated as CASSYPSGQGHYGYTF.

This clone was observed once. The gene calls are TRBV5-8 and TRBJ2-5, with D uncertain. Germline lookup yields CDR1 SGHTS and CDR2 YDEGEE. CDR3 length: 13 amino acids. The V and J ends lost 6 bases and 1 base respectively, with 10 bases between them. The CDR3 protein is CASNRGSQETQYF. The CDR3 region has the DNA TGTGCCAGCAACCGTGGAAGCCAAGAGACCCAGTACTTC.

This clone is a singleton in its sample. The CDR3 here is CASSFLAGLKPYEQYF. The CDR3 region has the DNA TGTGCCAGCAGTTTCCTAGCGGGCTTGAAACCTTACGAGCAGTACTTC. V gene TRBV27 combines with J gene TRBJ2-7; 8 nucleotides line up with TRBD2. V shed 3 bases, J shed 4 bases, and the junction held 11 bases outside the gene matches. Germline-derived CDR1 and CDR2 are MNHEY and SMNVEV (reference sequence). The CDR3 spans 16 residues.

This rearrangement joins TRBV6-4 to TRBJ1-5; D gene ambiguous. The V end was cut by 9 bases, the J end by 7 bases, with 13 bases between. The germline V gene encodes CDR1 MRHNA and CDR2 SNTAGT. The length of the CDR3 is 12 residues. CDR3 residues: CARNDIKQPQHF. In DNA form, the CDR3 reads TGTGCCAGAAACGACATCAAGCAGCCCCAGCATTTT.

The CDR3 nucleotides are TGTGCCAGCAGTTTTGTATCGGTGGCCCGGTGGGGGGGGAGGCTGTCCTACGAGCAGTACTTC. Protein product: CASSFVSVARWGGRLSYEQYF. V usage is TRBV28 and J usage is TRBJ2-7; TRBD2 matches 7 bases. This CDR3 region has 21 residues. V gave up 3 bases and J gave up 1 base; unmatched junction bases: 24. The germline V gene encodes CDR1 MDHEN and CDR2 SYDVKM.

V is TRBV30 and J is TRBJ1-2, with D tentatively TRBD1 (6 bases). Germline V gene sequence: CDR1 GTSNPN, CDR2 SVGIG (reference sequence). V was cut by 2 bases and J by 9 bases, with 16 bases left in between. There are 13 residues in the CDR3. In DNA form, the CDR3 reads TGTGCCTGGAGTTCTTCCAGACAGGCCCGCTACACCTTC. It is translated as CAWSSSRQARYTF.

The CDR3 protein is CASRGPETDPYGYTF. CDR3 sequence (DNA): TGTGCCAGCAGGGGGCCGGAAACAGATCCATATGGCTACACCTTC. The chain carries TRBV2 and TRBJ1-2, with a tentative D call TRBD1 (5 bases). The ends were cut back, 6 bases at V and 5 bases at J, with 19 bases in the middle. The length of the CDR3 is 15 residues. Per the germline V gene, CDR1 is SNHLY and CDR2 is FYNNEI.

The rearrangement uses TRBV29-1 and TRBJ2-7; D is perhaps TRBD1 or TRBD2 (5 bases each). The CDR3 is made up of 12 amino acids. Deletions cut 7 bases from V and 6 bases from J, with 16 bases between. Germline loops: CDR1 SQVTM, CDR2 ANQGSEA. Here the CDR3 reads CSAKGPPGEQYF. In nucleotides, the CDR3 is TGCAGCGCCAAGGGACCGCCGGGCGAGCAGTACTTC.

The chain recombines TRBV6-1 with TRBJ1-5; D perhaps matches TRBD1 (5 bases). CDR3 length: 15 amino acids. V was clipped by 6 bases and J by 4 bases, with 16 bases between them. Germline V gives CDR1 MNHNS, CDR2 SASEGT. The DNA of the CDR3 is TGTGCCAGCAGCCAGAAATGGGGGACGAATCAGCCCCAGCATTTT. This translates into CASSQKWGTNQPQHF.

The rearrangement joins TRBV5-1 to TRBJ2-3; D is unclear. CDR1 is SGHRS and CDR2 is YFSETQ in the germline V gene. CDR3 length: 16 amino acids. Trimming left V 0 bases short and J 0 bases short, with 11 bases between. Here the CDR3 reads CASSLAHGPSTDTQYF. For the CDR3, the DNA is TGCGCCAGCAGCTTGGCGCACGGCCCTAGCACAGATACGCAGTATTTT.

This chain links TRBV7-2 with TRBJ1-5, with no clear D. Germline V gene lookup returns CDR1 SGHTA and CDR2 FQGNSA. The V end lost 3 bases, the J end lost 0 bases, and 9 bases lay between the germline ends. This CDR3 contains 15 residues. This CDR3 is CASSFVSYSNQPQHF. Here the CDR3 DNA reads TGTGCCAGCAGCTTCGTGTCCTATAGCAATCAGCCCCAGCATTTT.

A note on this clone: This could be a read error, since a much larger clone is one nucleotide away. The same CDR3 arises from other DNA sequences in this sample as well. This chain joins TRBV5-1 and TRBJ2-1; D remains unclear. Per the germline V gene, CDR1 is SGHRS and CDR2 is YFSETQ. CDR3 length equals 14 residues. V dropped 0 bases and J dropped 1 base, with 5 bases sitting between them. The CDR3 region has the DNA TGCGCCAGCAGCTTGGACTTTTCCTACAATGAGCAGTTCTTC. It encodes CASSLDFSYNEQFF. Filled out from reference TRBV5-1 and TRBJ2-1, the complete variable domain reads KAGVTQTPRYLIKTRGQQVTLSCSPISGHRSVSWYQQTPGQGLQFLFEYFSETQRNKGNFPGRFSGRQFSNSRSEMNVSTLELGDSALYLCASSLDFSYNEQFFGPGTRLTVL.

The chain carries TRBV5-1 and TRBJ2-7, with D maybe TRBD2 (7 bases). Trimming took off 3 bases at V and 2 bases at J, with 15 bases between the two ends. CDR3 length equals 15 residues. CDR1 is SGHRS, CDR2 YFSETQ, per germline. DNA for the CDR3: TGCGCCAGCAGCTCCCTGGGGGGGGGCACCTACGAGCAGTACTTC. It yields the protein CASSSLGGGTYEQYF.

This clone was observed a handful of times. The CDR3 reads CASSRTGGIAGANVLTF. The CDR3 DNA reads as TGTGCCAGCAGTCGCACCGGGGGTATAGCTGGGGCCAACGTCCTGACTTTC. This sequence joins TRBV7-9 and TRBJ2-6; TRBD2 is a possible D gene (6 bases). The CDR3 extends over 17 amino acids. Germline values: CDR1 SEHNR, CDR2 FQNEAQ (reference sequence). V gave up 6 bases and J gave up 2 bases, with 17 bases separating them.

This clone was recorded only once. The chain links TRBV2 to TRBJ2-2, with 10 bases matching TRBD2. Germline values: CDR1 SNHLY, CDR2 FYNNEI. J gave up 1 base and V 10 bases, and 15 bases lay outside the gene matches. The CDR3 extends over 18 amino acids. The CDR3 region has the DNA TGTGCCACCCCTAGCGGGAGCGAGGGGATTATGAACACCGGGGAGCTGTTTTTT. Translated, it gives CATPSGSEGIMNTGELFF. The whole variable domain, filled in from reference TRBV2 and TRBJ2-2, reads EPEVTQTPSHQVTQMGQEVILRCVPISNHLYFYWYRQILGQKVEFLVSFYNNEISEKSEIFDDQFSVERPDGSNFTLKIRSTKLEDSAMYFCATPSGSEGIMNTGELFFGEGSRLTVL.

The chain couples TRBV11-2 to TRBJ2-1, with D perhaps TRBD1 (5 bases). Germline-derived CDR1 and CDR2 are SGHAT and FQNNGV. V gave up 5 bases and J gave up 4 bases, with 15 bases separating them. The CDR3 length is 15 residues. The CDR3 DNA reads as TGTGCCAGCAGCGCACCATTGGGGCGATACAATGAGCAGTTCTTC. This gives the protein CASSAPLGRYNEQFF.

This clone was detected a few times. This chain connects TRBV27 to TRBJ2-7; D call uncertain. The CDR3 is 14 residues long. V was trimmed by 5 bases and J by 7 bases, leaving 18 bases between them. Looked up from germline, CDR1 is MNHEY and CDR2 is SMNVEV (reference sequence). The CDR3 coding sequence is TGTGCCAGCAGTCCCAGCGCGGCATTCGGGGAGCAGTACTTC. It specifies CASSPSAAFGEQYF.

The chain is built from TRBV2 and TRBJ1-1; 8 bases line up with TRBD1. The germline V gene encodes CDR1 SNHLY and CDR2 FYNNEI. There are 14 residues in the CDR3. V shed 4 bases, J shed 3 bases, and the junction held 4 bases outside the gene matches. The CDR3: CASSALQGDTEAFF. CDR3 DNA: TGTGCCAGCAGTGCGTTACAGGGGGACACTGAAGCTTTCTTT.

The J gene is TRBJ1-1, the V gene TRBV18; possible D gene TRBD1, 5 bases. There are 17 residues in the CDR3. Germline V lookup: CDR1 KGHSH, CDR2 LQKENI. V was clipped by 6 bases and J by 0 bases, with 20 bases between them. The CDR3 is CASSPFKTDKMNTEAFF. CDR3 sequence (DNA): TGTGCCAGCTCCCCCTTCAAGACAGACAAAATGAACACTGAAGCTTTCTTT.